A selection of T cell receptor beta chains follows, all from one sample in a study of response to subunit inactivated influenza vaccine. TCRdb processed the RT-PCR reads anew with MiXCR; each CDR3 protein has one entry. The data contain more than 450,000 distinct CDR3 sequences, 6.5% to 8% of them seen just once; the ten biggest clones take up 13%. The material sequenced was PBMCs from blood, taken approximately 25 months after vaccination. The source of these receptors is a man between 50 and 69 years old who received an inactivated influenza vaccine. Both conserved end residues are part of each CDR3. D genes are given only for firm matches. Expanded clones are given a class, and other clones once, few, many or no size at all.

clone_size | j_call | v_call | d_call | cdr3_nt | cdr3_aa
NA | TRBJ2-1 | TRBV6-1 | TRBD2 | TGTGCCAGCAGTCGGAGCGGGAGAGGGGGCAATGAGCAGTTCTTC | CASSRSGRGGNEQFF
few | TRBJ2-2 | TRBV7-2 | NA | TGTGCCAGCACCCGGGGCGGAGGAACCGGGGAGCTGTTTTTT | CASTRGGGTGELFF
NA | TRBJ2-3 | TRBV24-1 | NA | TGTGCCACCAGTGCCGGGACTAGCACAGATACGCAGTATTTT | CATSAGTSTDTQYF
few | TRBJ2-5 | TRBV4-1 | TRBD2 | TGCGCCAGCAGCCCTCGGACTAGTAGTCAAGAGACCCAGTACTTC | CASSPRTSSQETQYF
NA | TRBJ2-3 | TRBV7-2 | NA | TGTGCCAGCAGCTTCAGGGACTCGGATACGCAGTATTTT | CASSFRDSDTQYF
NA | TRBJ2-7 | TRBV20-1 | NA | TGCAGTGCTAGTGGGAAGACTCACTCCTACGAGCAGTACTTC | CSASGKTHSYEQYF
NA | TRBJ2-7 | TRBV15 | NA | TGTGCCACCAGCCGAGGGACTGTAGGATACGAGCAGTACTTC | CATSRGTVGYEQYF
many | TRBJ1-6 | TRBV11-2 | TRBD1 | TGTGCCAGCAGCTTATCCAGGGGGAATTCACCCCTCCACTTT | CASSLSRGNSPLHF
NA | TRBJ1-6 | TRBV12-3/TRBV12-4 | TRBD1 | TGTGCCAGCACTAGGACAGGTCACTATAATTCACCCCTCCACTTT | CASTRTGHYNSPLHF
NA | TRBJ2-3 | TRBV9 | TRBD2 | TGTGCCAGCAGCGACGGACTAGCGGGAGGGCGGACAGATACGCAGTATTTT | CASSDGLAGGRTDTQYF
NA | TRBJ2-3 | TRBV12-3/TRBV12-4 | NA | TGTGCCAGCGAAACTAGAGGGACAGATACGCAGTATTTT | CASETRGTDTQYF
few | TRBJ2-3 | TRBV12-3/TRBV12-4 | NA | TGTGCCAGCAGTTTAGCTTTGGCAGGGAGAATCACAGATACGCAGTATTTT | CASSLALAGRITDTQYF
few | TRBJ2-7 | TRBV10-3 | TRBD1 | TGTGCCATCAGTGATCCAGAGACCGGGACAGGGACCTACGAGCAGTACTTC | CAISDPETGTGTYEQYF
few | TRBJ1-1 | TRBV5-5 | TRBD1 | TGTGCCAGCAGCTTGGACAGGGGGCGGGTTGAAGCTTTCTTT | CASSLDRGRVEAFF
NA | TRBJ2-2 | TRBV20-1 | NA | TGCAGTGCCAGACCGGGAATTAACACCGGGGAGCTGTTTTTT | CSARPGINTGELFF
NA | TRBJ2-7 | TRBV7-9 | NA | TGTGCCAGCAGGTTATTGACTAGTTACGAGCAGTACTTC | CASRLLTSYEQYF
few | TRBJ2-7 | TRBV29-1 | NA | TGCAGCGTTCTTAGCGGTTTCTCCTACGAGCAGTACTTC | CSVLSGFSYEQYF
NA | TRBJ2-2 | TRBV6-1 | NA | TGTGCCAGCAACCTGCGGGGCGCGAACACCGGGGAGCTGTTTTTT | CASNLRGANTGELFF
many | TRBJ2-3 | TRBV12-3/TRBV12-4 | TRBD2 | TGTGCCAGCAGTTCCGGGACTAGCGGGGATGCAGATACGCAGTATTTT | CASSSGTSGDADTQYF
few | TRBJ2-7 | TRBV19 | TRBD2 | TGTGCCAGTAGTATAGCCGGGAGGGCCCGATCGGGAGAGCAGTACTTC | CASSIAGRARSGEQYF
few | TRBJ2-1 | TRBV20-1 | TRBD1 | TGCAGTGCTACACAGGGGGCGAAAAATGAGCAGTTCTTC | CSATQGAKNEQFF
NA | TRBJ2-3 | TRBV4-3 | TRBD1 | TGCGCCAGCAGACTAGGGACAGAAAAGGGAGATACGCAGTATTTT | CASRLGTEKGDTQYF
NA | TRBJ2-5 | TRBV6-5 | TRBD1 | TGTGCCAGCAGTTACCATTACGGGACAGCCCAAGAGACCCAGTACTTC | CASSYHYGTAQETQYF
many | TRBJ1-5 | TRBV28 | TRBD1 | TGTGCCAGCAGCAGATACAGGGGAAGCAATCAGCCCCAGCATTTT | CASSRYRGSNQPQHF
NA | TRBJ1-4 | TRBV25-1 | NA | TGTGCCAGCAGTGCCGGACAGCGGGGGGAAAAACTGTTTTTT | CASSAGQRGEKLFF
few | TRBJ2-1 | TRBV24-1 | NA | TGTGCCACCAGTGATTCGGTTTTAGGGGGAGTGAATGAGCAGTTCTTC | CATSDSVLGGVNEQFF
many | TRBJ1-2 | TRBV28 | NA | TGTGCCAGCAGTTACCTGCGGGTCAGGGGTACCTATGGCTACACCTTC | CASSYLRVRGTYGYTF
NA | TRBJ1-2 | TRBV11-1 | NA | TGTGCCAGCAGCTTATCTAGAGTTGGTAGTCAAACGGCTAGGGACTATGGCTACACCTTC | CASSLSRVGSQTARDYGYTF
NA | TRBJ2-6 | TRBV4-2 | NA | TGTGCCAGCAGCCAACTGGGGAGCTCTGGGGCCAACGTCCTGACTTTC | CASSQLGSSGANVLTF
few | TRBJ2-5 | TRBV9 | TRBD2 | TGTGCCAGCTGTCGGGGGGTCCAAGAGACCCAGTACTTC | CASCRGVQETQYF
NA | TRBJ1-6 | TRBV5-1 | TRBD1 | TGCGCCAGCAGCTTGACTACGACAGGGGCCGGCAGGGGTTCACCCCTCCACTTT | CASSLTTTGAGRGSPLHF
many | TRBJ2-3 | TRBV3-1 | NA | TGTGCCAGCAGCCAAGCCCCCCCAGGGTCAACGCAGTATTTT | CASSQAPPGSTQYF
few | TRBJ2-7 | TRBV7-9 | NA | TGTGCCAGCAGTCCGACAGGTATCGAGCAGTACTTC | CASSPTGIEQYF
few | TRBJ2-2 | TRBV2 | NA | TGTGCCAGCAGTGCTAGCGCCAACACCGGGGAGCTGTTTTTT | CASSASANTGELFF
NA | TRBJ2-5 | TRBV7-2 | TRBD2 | TGTGCCAGCAGCTTAGTGGTTCTAGCGGGAGTAGAGACCCAGTACTTC | CASSLVVLAGVETQYF
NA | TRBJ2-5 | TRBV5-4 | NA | TGTGCCAGCAGCTTTGGGCCAGACCAAGAGACCCAGTACTTC | CASSFGPDQETQYF
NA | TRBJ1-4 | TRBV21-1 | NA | TGTGCCAGCAGCTTTCGGGGAGAGGGGGTGGGGGAAAAACTGTTTTTT | CASSFRGEGVGEKLFF
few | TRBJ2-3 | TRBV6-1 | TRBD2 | TGTGCCAGCCCCCCGCGGGGGGATGCAGATACGCAGTATTTT | CASPPRGDADTQYF
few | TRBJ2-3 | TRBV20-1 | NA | TGCAGTGCTAGGGACACAGGGAAACCCACAGATACGCAGTATTTT | CSARDTGKPTDTQYF
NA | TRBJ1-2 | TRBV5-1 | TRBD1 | TGCGCCAGCAGCTCGAACAGGGGTGACTATGGCTACACCTTC | CASSSNRGDYGYTF
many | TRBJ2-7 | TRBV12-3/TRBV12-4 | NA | TGTGCCAGCAGTTTACCCGGGGCAATCCGCTCTTACGAGCAGTACTTC | CASSLPGAIRSYEQYF
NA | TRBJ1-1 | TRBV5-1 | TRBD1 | TGCGCCAGCAGCGTGCTACAGGGGGGCACTGAAGCTTTCTTT | CASSVLQGGTEAFF
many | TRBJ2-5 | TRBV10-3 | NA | TGTGCCATCAGTGAGTCTCTGGGGACCCAGTACTTC | CAISESLGTQYF
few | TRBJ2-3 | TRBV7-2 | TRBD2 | TGTGCCAGCAGCTTAGCGCTAACCCCCCGGGGGGGAACAGATACGCAGTATTTT | CASSLALTPRGGTDTQYF
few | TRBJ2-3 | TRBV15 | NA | TGTGCCACCCGGGCTGTAGGGGATACGCAGTATTTT | CATRAVGDTQYF
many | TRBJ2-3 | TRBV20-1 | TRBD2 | TGCAGTGCTAGAGACCGAGCGGGATTGTCAGATACGCAGTATTTT | CSARDRAGLSDTQYF
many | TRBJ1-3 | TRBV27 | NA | TGTGCCAGCAGGGGGCTTAGCTCTGGAAACACCATATATTTT | CASRGLSSGNTIYF
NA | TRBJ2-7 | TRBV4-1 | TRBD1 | TGCGCCAGCAGCTCGGGGGGACAGGGTATATACGAGCAGTACTTC | CASSSGGQGIYEQYF
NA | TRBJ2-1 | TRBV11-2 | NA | TGTGCCAGCAGCTTAGTGGCTTATAGAGGTGAGCAGTTCTTC | CASSLVAYRGEQFF
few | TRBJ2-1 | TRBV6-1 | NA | TGTGCCACCTGGGGGGCCTCCTACAATGAGCAGTTCTTC | CATWGASYNEQFF